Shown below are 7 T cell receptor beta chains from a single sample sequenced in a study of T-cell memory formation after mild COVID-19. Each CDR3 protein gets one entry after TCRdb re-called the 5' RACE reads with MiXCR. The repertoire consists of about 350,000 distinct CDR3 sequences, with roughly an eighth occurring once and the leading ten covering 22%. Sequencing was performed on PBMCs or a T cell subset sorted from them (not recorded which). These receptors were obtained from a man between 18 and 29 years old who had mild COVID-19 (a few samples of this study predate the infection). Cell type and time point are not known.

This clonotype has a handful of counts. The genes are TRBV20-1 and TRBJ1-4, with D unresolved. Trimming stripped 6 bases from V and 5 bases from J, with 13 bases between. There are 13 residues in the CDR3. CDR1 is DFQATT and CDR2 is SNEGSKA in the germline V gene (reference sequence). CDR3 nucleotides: TGCAGTGCCCCCCAGAATTCCAATGAAAAACTGTTTTTT. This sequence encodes CSAPQNSNEKLFF.

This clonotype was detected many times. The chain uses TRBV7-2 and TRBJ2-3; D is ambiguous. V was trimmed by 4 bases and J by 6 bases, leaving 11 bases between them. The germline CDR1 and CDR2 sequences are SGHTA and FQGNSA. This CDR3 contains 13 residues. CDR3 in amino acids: CASSSVVRDTQYF. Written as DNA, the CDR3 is TGTGCCAGCAGCTCCGTCGTGCGTGATACGCAGTATTTT.

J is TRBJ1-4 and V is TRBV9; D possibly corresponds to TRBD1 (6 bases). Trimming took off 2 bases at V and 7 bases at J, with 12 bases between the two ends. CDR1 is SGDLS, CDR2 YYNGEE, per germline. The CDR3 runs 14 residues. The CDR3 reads CASSVGGRAEKLFF. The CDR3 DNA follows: TGTGCCAGCAGCGTCGGGGGCCGGGCTGAAAAACTGTTTTTT.

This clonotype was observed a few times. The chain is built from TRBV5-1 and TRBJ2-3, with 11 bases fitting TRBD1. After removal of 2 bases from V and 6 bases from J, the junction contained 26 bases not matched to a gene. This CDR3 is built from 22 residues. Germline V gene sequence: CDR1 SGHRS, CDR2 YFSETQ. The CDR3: CASSFAGTGGFSVRGTLDTQYF. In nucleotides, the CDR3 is TGCGCCAGCAGCTTTGCAGGGACAGGGGGTTTTAGCGTACGAGGTACGTTGGATACGCAGTATTTT. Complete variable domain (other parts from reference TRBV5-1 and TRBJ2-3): KAGVTQTPRYLIKTRGQQVTLSCSPISGHRSVSWYQQTPGQGLQFLFEYFSETQRNKGNFPGRFSGRQFSNSRSEMNVSTLELGDSALYLCASSFAGTGGFSVRGTLDTQYFGPGTRLTVL.

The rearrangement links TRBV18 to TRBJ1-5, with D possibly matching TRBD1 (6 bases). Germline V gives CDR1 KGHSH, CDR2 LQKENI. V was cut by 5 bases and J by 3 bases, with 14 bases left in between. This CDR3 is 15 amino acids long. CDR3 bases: TGTGCCAGCTCAACACAGGACAGCCTCAATCAGCCCCAGCATTTT. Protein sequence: CASSTQDSLNQPQHF.

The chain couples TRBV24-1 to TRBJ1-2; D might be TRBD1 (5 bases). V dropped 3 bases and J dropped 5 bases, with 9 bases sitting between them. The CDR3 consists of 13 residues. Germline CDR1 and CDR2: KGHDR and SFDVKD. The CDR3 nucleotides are TGTGCCACCAGTGATCAGGGAGTGTATGGCTACACCTTC. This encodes CATSDQGVYGYTF.

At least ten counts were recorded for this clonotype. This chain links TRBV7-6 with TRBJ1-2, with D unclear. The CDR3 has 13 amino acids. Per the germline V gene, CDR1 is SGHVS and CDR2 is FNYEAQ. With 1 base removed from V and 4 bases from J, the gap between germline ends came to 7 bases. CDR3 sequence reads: CASSLVQSYGYTF. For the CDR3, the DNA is TGTGCCAGCAGCTTAGTACAGAGCTATGGCTACACCTTC.